This TCR beta chain was identified in a study of T cell repertoires in aging, cancer and after chemotherapy. Study-level information: Donor ages fell into six groups from 30 or younger up to 70 or older. General study findings and limits: Healthy donors lost TCR diversity with age mainly through richness, cancer patients through richness and evenness. Immunological memory after chemotherapy cannot be judged from the repertoire data.

Multiplex touch-down PCR with TRB-A/B primers amplified rearranged V-D-J TRB sequences. Each CDR3 protein is one row after TCRdb ran MiXCR on the multiplex PCR reads. The sample carries about 11,000 distinct CDR3 sequences, around 40% recorded once. From germline, CDR1 is MNHEY and CDR2 SMNVEV (reference sequence). The CDR3 sequence is 15 residues long. V lost 3 bases and J 5 bases, leaving 17 bases between the germline ends. Amplification of TCR beta used genomic DNA extracted from peripheral blood. This clonotype appeared a few times. The antigen remains undetermined. The chain carries TRBV27 and TRBJ2-7; perhaps D is TRBD1 or TRBD2 (5 bases each). The sequenced sample consisted of blood. The sequence was obtained from a human donor in good health. The CDR3, as DNA: TGTGCCAGCAGTTTCTCTCTCGGGACCCCCCACGAGCAGTACTTC. It translates to CASSFSLGTPHEQYF.